The entry that follows covers one T cell receptor beta chain sequence. What it recognizes is unknown. CDR3 size: 17 residues. Trimming took 2 bases from V and 7 from J; bases not matched to a gene: 9. CDR1 is MNHNS and CDR2 is SASEGT in the germline V gene. Produced via immunoSEQ multiplex PCR; TCRdb's table is partial and in-frame only. In the table there are over 11,000 clones, 73% of which are singletons. The pancreas tissue came from patients undergoing total pancreatectomy with islet autotransplantation. The data belong to a study of immune characteristics of hereditary and idiopathic chronic pancreatitis. Study results and limitations: Gene families like TRBV10, TRBV19, TRBV23 and TRBV5 were used differently between subtypes. Chronic pancreatitis severity scores rose with numbers of productive TCR rearrangements.

The sequencing input was pancreas tissue with hereditary chronic pancreatitis. The chain uses TRBV6-1 and TRBJ2-2; 11 bases align to TRBD2. The source is a human donor with chronic pancreatitis. The CDR3, as DNA: TGTGCCAGCAGTGAATTTTTAGCGGGAGGGCCTGACGGGGAGCTGTTTTTT. This encodes CASSEFLAGGPDGELFF.